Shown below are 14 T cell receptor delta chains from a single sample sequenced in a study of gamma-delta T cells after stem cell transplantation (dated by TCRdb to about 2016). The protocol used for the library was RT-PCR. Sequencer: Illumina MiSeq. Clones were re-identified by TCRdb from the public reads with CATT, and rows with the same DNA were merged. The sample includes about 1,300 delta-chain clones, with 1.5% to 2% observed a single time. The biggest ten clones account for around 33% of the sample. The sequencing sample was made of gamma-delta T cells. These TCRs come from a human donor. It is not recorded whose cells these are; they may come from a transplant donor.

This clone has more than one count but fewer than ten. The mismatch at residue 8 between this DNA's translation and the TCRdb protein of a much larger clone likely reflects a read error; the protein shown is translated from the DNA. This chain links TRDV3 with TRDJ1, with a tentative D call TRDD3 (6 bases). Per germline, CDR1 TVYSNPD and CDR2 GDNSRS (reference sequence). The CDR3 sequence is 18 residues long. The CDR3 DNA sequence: TGTGCGAGTGGGGCCGGGGGGACCAACAGCAAACATGAACAAAAACTCATCTTT. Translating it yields CASGAGGTNSKHEQKLIF.

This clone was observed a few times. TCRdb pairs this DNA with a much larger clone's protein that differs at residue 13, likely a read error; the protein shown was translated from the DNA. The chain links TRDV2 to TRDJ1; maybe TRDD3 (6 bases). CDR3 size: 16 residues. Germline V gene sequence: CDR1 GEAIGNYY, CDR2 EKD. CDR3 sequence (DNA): TGTGCCTGTGACCATCTTGGGGGGCCGTACACCGATAACCTCATCTTT. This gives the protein CACDHLGGPYTDNLIF.

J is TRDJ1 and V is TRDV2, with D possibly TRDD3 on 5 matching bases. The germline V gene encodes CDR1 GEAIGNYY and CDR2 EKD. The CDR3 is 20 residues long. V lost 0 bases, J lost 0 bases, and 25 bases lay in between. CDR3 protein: CACDTVSRVGTGLYTDKLIF. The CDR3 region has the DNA TGTGCCTGTGACACCGTATCCCGGGTAGGTACTGGACTGTACACCGATAAACTCATCTTT.

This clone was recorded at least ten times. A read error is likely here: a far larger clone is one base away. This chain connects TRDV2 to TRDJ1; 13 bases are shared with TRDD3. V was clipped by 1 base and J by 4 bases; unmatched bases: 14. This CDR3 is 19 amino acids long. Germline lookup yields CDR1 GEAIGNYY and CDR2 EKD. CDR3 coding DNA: TGTGCCTGTGACACGAGCCTCACTGGGGGATACGCGCACTTCGATAAACTCATCTTT. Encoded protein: CACDTSLTGGYAHFDKLIF.

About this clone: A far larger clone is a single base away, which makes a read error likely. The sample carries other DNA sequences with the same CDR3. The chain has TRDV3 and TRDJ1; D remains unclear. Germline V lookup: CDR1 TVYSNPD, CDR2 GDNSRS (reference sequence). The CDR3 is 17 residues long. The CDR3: CAFVWAMSYVYTDKLIF. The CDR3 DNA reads TGTGCCTTTGTTTGGGCAATGTCGTACGTGTACACCGACAAACTCATCTTT.

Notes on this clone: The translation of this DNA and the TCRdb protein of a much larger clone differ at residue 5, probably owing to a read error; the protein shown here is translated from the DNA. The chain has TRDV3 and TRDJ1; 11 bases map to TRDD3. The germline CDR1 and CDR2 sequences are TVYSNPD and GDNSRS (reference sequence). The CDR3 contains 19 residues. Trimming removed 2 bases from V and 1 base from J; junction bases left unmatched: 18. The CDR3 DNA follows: TGTGCCTTTCACCCCTATTCCTCGTGGGGGATACGAGGCACCGATAAACTCATCTTT. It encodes CAFHPYSSWGIRGTDKLIF.

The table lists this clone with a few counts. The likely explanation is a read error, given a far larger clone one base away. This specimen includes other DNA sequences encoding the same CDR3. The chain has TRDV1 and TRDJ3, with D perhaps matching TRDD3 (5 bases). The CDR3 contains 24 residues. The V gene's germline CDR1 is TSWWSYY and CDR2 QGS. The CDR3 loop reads CALGELGIGFGIHTSSWDTRQMFF. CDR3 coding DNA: TGTGCTCTTGGGGAACTAGGCATCGGATTCGGCATTCATACAAGCTCCTGGGACACCCGGCAGATGTTTTTC.

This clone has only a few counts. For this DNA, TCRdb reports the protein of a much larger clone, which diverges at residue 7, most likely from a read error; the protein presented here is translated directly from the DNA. The DNA of the CDR3 is TGTGCCTGTATTCTTGTACACGGCGAGGACGATAAACTCATCTTT. It encodes CACILVHGEDDKLIF. The chain is built from TRDV2 and TRDJ1, with no clear D. Germline CDR1 GEAIGNYY, CDR2 EKD. Trimming pared 6 bases from V and 4 bases from J, leaving 20 bases between. CDR3 size: 15 residues.

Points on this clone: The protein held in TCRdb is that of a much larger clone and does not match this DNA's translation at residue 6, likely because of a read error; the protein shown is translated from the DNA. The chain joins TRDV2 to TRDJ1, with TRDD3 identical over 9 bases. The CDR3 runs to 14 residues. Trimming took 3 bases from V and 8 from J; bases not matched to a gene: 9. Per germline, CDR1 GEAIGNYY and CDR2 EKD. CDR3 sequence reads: CACDPALGDSKLIF. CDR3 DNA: TGTGCCTGTGACCCCGCACTGGGGGACTCGAAACTCATCTTT.

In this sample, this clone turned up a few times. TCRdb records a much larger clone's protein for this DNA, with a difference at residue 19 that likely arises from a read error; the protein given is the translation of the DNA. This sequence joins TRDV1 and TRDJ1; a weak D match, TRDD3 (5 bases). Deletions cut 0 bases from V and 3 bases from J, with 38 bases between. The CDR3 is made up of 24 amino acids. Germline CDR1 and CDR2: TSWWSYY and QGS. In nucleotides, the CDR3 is TGTGCTCTTGGGGAACTAGGGACGGGACTCCCCGGCTGGCGCTGGGCACCGTACGCCGATAAACTCATCTTT. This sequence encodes CALGELGTGLPGWRWAPYADKLIF.

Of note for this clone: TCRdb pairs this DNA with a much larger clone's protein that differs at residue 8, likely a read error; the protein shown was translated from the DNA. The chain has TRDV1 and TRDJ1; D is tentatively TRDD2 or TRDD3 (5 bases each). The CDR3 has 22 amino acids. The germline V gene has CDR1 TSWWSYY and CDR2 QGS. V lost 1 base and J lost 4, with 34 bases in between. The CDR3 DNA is TGTGCTCTTGGGGAACACCTACTATCGCCCTACTGGAATATAGAAGCCCTCGATAAACTCATCTTT. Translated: CALGEHLLSPYWNIEALDKLIF.

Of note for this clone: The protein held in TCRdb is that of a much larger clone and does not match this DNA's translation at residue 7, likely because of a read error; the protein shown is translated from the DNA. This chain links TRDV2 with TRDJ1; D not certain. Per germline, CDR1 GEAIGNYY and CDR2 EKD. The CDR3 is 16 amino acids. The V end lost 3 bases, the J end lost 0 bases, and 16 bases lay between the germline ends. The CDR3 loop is CACDGPPGKNTDKLIF. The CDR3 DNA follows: TGTGCCTGTGACGGCCCACCGGGAAAAAACACCGATAAACTCATCTTT.

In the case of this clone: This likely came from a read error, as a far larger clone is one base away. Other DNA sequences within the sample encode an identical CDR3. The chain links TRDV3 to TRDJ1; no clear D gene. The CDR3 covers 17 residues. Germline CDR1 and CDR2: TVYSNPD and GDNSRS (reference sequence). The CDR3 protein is CAFVWAMSYVYTDKLIF. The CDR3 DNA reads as TGTGCCTTTGTTTGGGCAATGTCGTACGTGTACACTGATAAACTCATCTTT.

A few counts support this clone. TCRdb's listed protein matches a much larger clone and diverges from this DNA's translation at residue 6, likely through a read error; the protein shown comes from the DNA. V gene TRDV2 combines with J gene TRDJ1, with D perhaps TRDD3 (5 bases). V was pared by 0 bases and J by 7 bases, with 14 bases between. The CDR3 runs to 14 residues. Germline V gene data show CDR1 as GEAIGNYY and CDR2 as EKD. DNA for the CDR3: TGTGCCTGTGACACCGCAGGGGAGAACTTTAAACTCATCTTT. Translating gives CACDTAGENFKLIF.